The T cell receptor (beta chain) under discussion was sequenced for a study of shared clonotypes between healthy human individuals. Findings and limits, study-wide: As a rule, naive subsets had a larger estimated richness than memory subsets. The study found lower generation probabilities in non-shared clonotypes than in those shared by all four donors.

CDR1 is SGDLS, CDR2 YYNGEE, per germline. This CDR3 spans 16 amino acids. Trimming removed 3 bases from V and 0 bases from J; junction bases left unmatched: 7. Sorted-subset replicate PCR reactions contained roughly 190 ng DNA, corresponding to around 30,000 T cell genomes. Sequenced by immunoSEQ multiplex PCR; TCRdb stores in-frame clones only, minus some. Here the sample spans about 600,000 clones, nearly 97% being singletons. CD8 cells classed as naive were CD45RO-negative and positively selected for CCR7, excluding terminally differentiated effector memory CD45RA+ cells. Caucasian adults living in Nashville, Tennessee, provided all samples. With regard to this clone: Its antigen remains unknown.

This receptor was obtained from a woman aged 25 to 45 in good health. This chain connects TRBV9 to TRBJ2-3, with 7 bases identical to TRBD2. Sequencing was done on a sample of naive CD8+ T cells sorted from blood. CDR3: CASSARDYPSTDTQYF. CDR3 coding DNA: TGTGCCAGCAGCGCGAGGGACTACCCTAGCACAGATACGCAGTATTTT.